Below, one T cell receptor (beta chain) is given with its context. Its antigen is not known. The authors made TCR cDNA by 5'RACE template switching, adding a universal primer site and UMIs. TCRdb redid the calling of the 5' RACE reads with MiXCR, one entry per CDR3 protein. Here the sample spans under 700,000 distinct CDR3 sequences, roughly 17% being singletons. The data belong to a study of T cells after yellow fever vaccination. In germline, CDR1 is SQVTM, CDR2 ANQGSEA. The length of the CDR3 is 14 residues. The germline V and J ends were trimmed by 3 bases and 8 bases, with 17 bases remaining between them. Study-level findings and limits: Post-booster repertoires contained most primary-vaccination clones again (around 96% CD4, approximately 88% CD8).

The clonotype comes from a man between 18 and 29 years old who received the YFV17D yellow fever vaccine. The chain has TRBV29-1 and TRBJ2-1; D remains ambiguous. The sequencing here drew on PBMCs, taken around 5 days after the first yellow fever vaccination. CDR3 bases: TGCAGCGTTGACTTTCAGCCCCTAGGCTATGAGCAGTTCTTC. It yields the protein CSVDFQPLGYEQFF.